This T cell receptor (beta chain) was captured in a study of cytomegalovirus exposure and HLA in healthy donors. Researchers ran the PCR with 60 Vbeta and 13 Jbeta primers. Libraries were prepared by immunoSEQ multiplex PCR; TCRdb keeps only in-frame clonotypes and omits some of them. The sample lists about 120,000 clones, over 60% occurring once. A remark on this clone: What it binds is unknown.

With 7 bases removed from V and 4 bases from J, the gap between germline ends came to 17 bases. The germline CDR1 and CDR2 sequences are MNHEY and SMNVEV (reference sequence). The CDR3 spans 15 residues. Study-level results: Based on reports, TCR beta sequences accurately predicted HLA-A and HLA-B alleles for most subjects. One variant, a missense change in DCLRE1C, was linked in a later analysis to TCR beta V- and J-gene trimming. Highly shared sequence variants in one cluster were likely a sequencing artifact. Most TCR beta V segments were productive about 90% or about 30% of the time in an earlier analysis.

Sequencing used PBMCs. This clonotype was obtained from a man younger than 45 in good health and CMV-seronegative. The genes are TRBV27 and TRBJ1-5, with D maybe TRBD1 (5 bases). CDR3 bases: TGTGCCAGCACCTATGGAACCAGGGAAAATCAGCCCCAGCATTTT. It codes for CASTYGTRENQPQHF.